This entry concerns a single T cell receptor beta chain. Its target is not known. The sample is drawn from a study of cytomegalovirus exposure and HLA in healthy donors. Turning to the study itself: From about 200 million T cells, an earlier analysis saw approximately 120 million unique TCR beta sequences.

The V gene end was trimmed by 0 bases and the J gene end by 7 bases; junction bases not matched to a gene: 8. Germline V gene sequence: CDR1 LGHNA, CDR2 YSLEER. The CDR3 loop spans 16 amino acids. Study-level results: The authors listed 150 to 200 TCR beta chains as cytomegalovirus-associated.

Use of 60 Vbeta and 13 Jbeta primers characterized the PCR. Sequenced by immunoSEQ multiplex PCR; TCRdb stores in-frame clones only, minus some. The table has around 150,000 clones, approximately 72% seen once. The sample was PBMCs. This TCR came from a middle-aged man in good health and CMV-seropositive. This chain joins TRBV4-3 and TRBJ1-4; TRBD1 matches at 7 bases. The CDR3 spells CASSQEGKGGVEKLFF. The CDR3 DNA is TGCGCCAGCAGCCAAGAAGGAAAAGGGGGCGTTGAAAAACTGTTTTTT.